The 2 T cell receptor beta chains reported below all come from one sample, sequenced in a study of T cell repertoires in cytomegalovirus infection (dated by TCRdb to between 2018 and 2021). Sequenced on an Illumina HiSeq 1500. Using fastp at Q25 and MiXCR, TCRdb reprocessed the public reads and kept productive beta chains. One record per CDR3 amino acid sequence lists the most common genes and DNA. Here the sample has some 270,000 distinct CDR3 sequences; more than 15% occur a single time. Together, the top ten hold over 40% of the sample. Sequencing was done on a sample of CD8+ T cells from PBMCs. These receptors came from a human donor in good health (CMV status not recorded). Some clones in this sample may be carry-over from other donors' samples.

As for this clonotype: At one boundary the junction diverges from the germline segment, which might be a read error. The chain uses TRBV6-5 and TRBJ2-3; D not resolved. Germline values: CDR1 MNHEY, CDR2 SVGAGI. The CDR3 is made up of 13 amino acids. The CDR3 spells CASCYSNTDTQYF. The DNA for the CDR3 is TGTGCCAGCTGTTACTCGAACACAGATACGCAGTATTTT.

This clonotype has a handful of counts. The V and J genes are TRBV7-8 and TRBJ2-5; D call uncertain. The CDR3 runs 18 residues. Germline loops: CDR1 SGHVS, CDR2 FQNEAQ. The germline V and J ends were trimmed by 1 base and 4 bases, with 22 bases remaining between them. The CDR3 is CASSLGLKGRRSGETQYF. CDR3 DNA sequence: TGTGCCAGCAGCTTAGGCCTCAAGGGCCGACGCTCGGGAGAGACCCAGTACTTC.